This T cell receptor (beta chain) is drawn from a study of shared clonotypes between healthy human individuals. Some clones are missing from TCRdb's copy, which holds only in-frame ones; the method was immunoSEQ multiplex PCR. The table lists about half a million clones, 70% to 80% of them singletons. This clone was seen just once. Its antigen is undetermined. Adult donors, all healthy and HIV-negative, had no recent acute infections or vaccinations. V was trimmed by 5 bases and J by 5 bases, leaving 12 bases between them. The CDR3 is made up of 14 amino acids. Germline loops: CDR1 LNHDA, CDR2 SQIVND (reference sequence). Notes on the study in general: Limited genetic and exposure-history diversity came from having few donors.

The sample taken for sequencing was PBMCs. The rearrangement uses TRBV19 and TRBJ1-4; no reliable D call. The sequence was collected from a woman aged 40 to 50 in good health. Some clones in this sample may be carry-over from other donors' samples. The CDR3 coding sequence is TGTGCCAGTAGTGGAGGCCCCGGGAATGAAAAACTGTTTTTT. Protein sequence: CASSGGPGNEKLFF.